The 3 T cell receptor beta chains reported below all come from one sample, sequenced in a study of human CD8 memory T cell subsets. UMI-labeled 5' RACE was used to make TCR beta libraries. TCRdb reanalyzed the 5' RACE reads, giving one entry per CDR3 protein sequence and no DNA. The sample's table shows roughly 9,800 distinct CDR3 sequences. Specimen: CD8+ T cells from PBMCs. The receptors were gathered from a human donor in good health.

This chain uses TRBV27 with TRBJ2-7; TCRdb outputs TRBD2, but without DNA this stays unchecked. Germline values: CDR1 MNHEY, CDR2 SMNVEV (reference sequence). The CDR3 is 14 residues long. The CDR3 protein is CASSTGTAGSEQYF.

This sequence joins TRBV24-1 and TRBJ2-5; TCRdb proposes TRBD2, but this gene call is untestable without DNA. CDR3 size: 16 residues. CDR1 is KGHDR, CDR2 SFDVKD, per germline. The CDR3 loop is CATSDLTSGDQETQYF.

Considering frequency, this clonotype is medium-sized. This chain connects TRBV7-6 to TRBJ2-2; TCRdb proposes TRBD1, but this gene call is untestable without DNA. This CDR3 contains 15 residues. Germline CDR1 and CDR2: SGHVS and FNYEAQ. The CDR3 protein is CASSFSGPNTGELFF.